Presented here are 2 T cell receptor beta chains from one specimen sequenced in a study of T cell repertoires in cytomegalovirus infection. MiXCR was run by TCRdb on the reads, yielding one entry per CDR3 protein. Of a few hundred thousand distinct CDR3 sequences listed, 15% to 20% are singletons. The sequenced sample was PBMCs. These receptor sequences come from a human donor in good health (CMV status not recorded). Some clones in this sample may be carry-over from other donors' samples.

V usage is TRBV6-2 or TRBV6-3 and J usage is TRBJ2-1, with D possibly matching TRBD2 (5 bases). CDR3 size: 14 residues. Trimming removed 2 bases from V and 16 bases from J, with 21 bases in between. Germline V gene lookup returns CDR1 MNHEY and CDR2 SVGEGT. CDR3 sequence: CASSYSGSSGGDFF. CDR3 nucleotide sequence: TGTGCCAGCAGTTACAGTGGGTCCAGCGGAGGCGATTTCTTC.

The chain recombines TRBV6-5 with TRBJ2-1, with 7 bases lining up with TRBD1. Trimming removed 0 bases from V and 9 bases from J; junction bases left unmatched: 2. Germline CDR1 and CDR2: MNHEY and SVGAGI. The CDR3 runs 13 residues. This CDR3 is CASSYSRQGEQFF. CDR3 nucleotide sequence: TGTGCCAGCAGTTACTCTAGACAGGGTGAGCAGTTCTTC.